Below, 7 T cell receptor beta chains from the same sample are listed, as sequenced in a study of identical twins. TCRdb ran MiXCR on the 5' RACE reads and lists one entry per CDR3 protein. The sample has nearly 250,000 distinct CDR3 sequences, roughly 7% seen once. These same records also appear under a second study, on yellow fever vaccine responses in identical twins.

The sequenced material came from memory (CD45RO+) T cells sorted from blood. Receptor source: a woman in her late teens or twenties in good health.

This clonotype turned up a few times. The gene calls are TRBV6-1 and TRBJ2-7, with D possibly being TRBD2 (6 bases). Germline assignment: CDR1 MNHNS and CDR2 SASEGT. The CDR3 is made up of 12 amino acids. Trimming left V 7 bases short and J 7 bases short, with 14 bases between. CDR3 sequence: CASTAGPQEQYF. The CDR3 DNA is TGTGCCAGCACCGCGGGACCCCAGGAGCAGTACTTC.

The table lists this clonotype with many counts. CDR3 DNA sequence: TGCGCCAGCAGCTATTCAGGGACGAATCAGCCCCAGCATTTT. It yields the protein CASSYSGTNQPQHF. The chain combines TRBV5-1 with TRBJ1-5, with D possibly matching TRBD1 (5 bases). From germline, CDR1 is SGHRS and CDR2 YFSETQ. The CDR3 runs to 14 residues. V lost 3 bases, J lost 4 bases, and 11 bases lay in between.

This rearrangement joins TRBV5-6 to TRBJ1-2; D remains ambiguous. This CDR3 is 15 amino acids long. With 4 bases removed from V and 0 bases from J, the gap between germline ends came to 13 bases. Germline-derived CDR1 and CDR2 are SGHDT and YYEEEE. The CDR3 spells CASSPRLLSNYGYTF. The CDR3 DNA is TGTGCCAGCAGCCCAAGGTTACTATCTAACTATGGCTACACCTTC.

This clonotype has more than one count but fewer than ten. The chain recombines TRBV7-9 with TRBJ2-3; unclear D gene. Trimming pared 0 bases from V and 4 bases from J, leaving 11 bases between. Germline V gene lookup returns CDR1 SEHNR and CDR2 FQNEAQ (reference sequence). The CDR3 is 15 residues long. As DNA, the CDR3 is TGTGCCAGCAGCTTAGCCCAATTTGTCGCAGATACGCAGTATTTT. Its translation: CASSLAQFVADTQYF.

To note about this clonotype: This may stem from a read error, because a much larger clone lies one nucleotide away. The chain has TRBV6-2 or TRBV6-3 and TRBJ2-1; 11 nucleotides match TRBD2. CDR3 length: 13 amino acids. Germline CDR1 and CDR2: MNHEY and SVGEGT. The CDR3 DNA sequence: TGTGCCTGCAGTCGGACTAGCGGGCATGAGCAGTTCTTC. Encoded protein: CACSRTSGHEQFF.

This rearrangement joins TRBV5-1 to TRBJ2-3; D may be TRBD2 (5 bases). The germline gives CDR1 SGHRS, CDR2 YFSETQ. The CDR3 loop spans 16 amino acids. V was trimmed by 4 bases and J by 0 bases, leaving 15 bases between them. As DNA, the CDR3 is TGCGCCAGCAGCAAGTCCTTGGCTAGCAGCACAGATACGCAGTATTTT. This encodes CASSKSLASSTDTQYF.

Ten or more counts support this clonotype. The rearrangement uses TRBV5-1 and TRBJ1-1; D might be TRBD1 (5 bases). The CDR3 spans 13 residues. V gave up 4 bases and J gave up 4 bases, with 11 bases separating them. Germline V gene lookup returns CDR1 SGHRS and CDR2 YFSETQ. In nucleotides, the CDR3 is TGCGCCAGCAGCCCCTTGACAGCCACTGAAGCTTTCTTT. It is translated as CASSPLTATEAFF.